This T cell receptor (beta chain) was observed in a study of human T cells and chemical hapten exposure. Turning to the study itself: Sensitization employed 2% DPC on approximately 2 cm by approximately 2 cm of upper inner arm skin.

The CDR3 consists of 13 residues. Germline V gene lookup returns CDR1 MNHEY and CDR2 SVGAGI. V dropped 0 bases and J dropped 12 bases, with 12 bases sitting between them. Unique molecular identifiers were affixed to discrete cDNA molecules within the library. TCRdb re-derived calls from the RACE reads in MiXCR, one entry per CDR3 protein. Among 150,000 to 200,000 distinct CDR3 sequences, roughly a quarter were seen once, and the ten largest hold under 2.5%. Time point reported: patch test 3, about 24 weeks after DPC sensitization. Described treatment: therapeutic diphenylcyclopropenone sensitization with weekly scalp DPC.

The V call is TRBV6-5, the J call TRBJ2-1; D call uncertain. This receptor was obtained from a woman aged 35 to 49 with alopecia areata. Some clones in this sample may be carry-over from other donors' samples. The sequencing used whole blood, collected in connection with sensitization to the hapten diphenylcyclopropenone (DPC). For the CDR3, the DNA is TGTGCCAGCAGTTACTCTATGGGGATAGGGCAGTTCTTC. Translating gives CASSYSMGIGQFF.